The 8 T cell receptor beta chains reported below all come from one sample, sequenced in a study of T cell responses to AZD1222 COVID-19 vaccine. Data came from immunoSEQ multiplex PCR; TCRdb stores just in-frame clones and leaves some out. There are around 110,000 clones in the sample; around 90% occur only once, and about 8.8% lies in the top ten. Sample: peripheral blood, taken on day 0 of AZD1222 vaccination. The receptors originated from an adult in good health.

The chain recombines TRBV6-5 with TRBJ1-2, with a possible D match to TRBD1 (5 bases). Germline loops: CDR1 MNHEY, CDR2 SVGAGI. The V end lost 6 bases, the J end lost 1 base, and 12 bases lay between the germline ends. This CDR3 spans 14 amino acids. CDR3 residues: CASSNGGGNYGYTF. CDR3 DNA: TGTGCCAGCAGCAATGGGGGGGGTAACTATGGCTACACCTTC.

The chain has TRBV9 and TRBJ2-1; the D is unclear. Germline CDR1 is SGDLS and CDR2 is YYNGEE. V was cut by 4 bases and J by 8 bases, with 7 bases left in between. The CDR3 has 11 residues. The DNA for the CDR3 is TGTGCCAGCAGCATTCGGGATGAGCAGTTCTTC. Its protein product is CASSIRDEQFF.

This sequence joins TRBV11-2 and TRBJ2-5, with D possibly matching TRBD1 (5 bases). Germline V gene lookup returns CDR1 SGHAT and CDR2 FQNNGV. The CDR3 runs 14 residues. The V and J ends lost 2 bases and 1 base respectively, with 8 bases between them. The CDR3 sequence: CASSLQGPQETQYF. The CDR3 nucleotides read TGTGCCAGCAGCTTACAGGGTCCCCAAGAGACCCAGTACTTC.

The CDR3 DNA sequence: TGTGCCAGCAGTTTAGAGGGAGGCTATGGCTACACCTTC. It translates to CASSLEGGYGYTF. The rearrangement joins TRBV28 to TRBJ1-2; no clear D gene. Germline V gene sequence: CDR1 MDHEN, CDR2 SYDVKM. With 2 bases removed from V and 4 bases from J, the gap between germline ends came to 8 bases. CDR3 size: 13 residues.

The chain has TRBV7-9 and TRBJ2-3, with D tentatively TRBD1 (5 bases). V was trimmed by 4 bases and J by 11 bases, leaving 13 bases between them. This CDR3 contains 12 residues. Germline V CDR1 and CDR2: SEHNR, FQNEAQ (reference sequence). The CDR3 spells CASSSGQNEQYF. CDR3 in DNA: TGTGCCAGCAGCTCAGGGCAGAATGAGCAGTATTTT.

This chain joins TRBV18 and TRBJ1-2; 7 nucleotides line up with TRBD1. The CDR3 extends over 19 amino acids. Looked up from germline, CDR1 is KGHSH and CDR2 is LQKENI. Trimming at V came to 2 bases and at J to 0 bases, leaving 15 bases not matched to a gene. CDR3 loop: CASSPNYPGQIQSNYGYTF. The CDR3 bases are TGTGCCAGCTCACCAAACTACCCGGGACAGATTCAATCTAACTATGGCTACACCTTC.

This clone was seen a handful of times. The chain links TRBV28 to TRBJ1-5, with 7 bases that match TRBD1. Unmatched junction bases numbered 12, after V lost 5 bases and J lost 2 bases. CDR1 is MDHEN and CDR2 is SYDVKM in the germline V gene. This CDR3 has 17 amino acids. The CDR3 nucleotides read TGTGCCAGCAGTCCCTTGACAGGGAAAAGGGGCAATCAGCCCCAGCATTTT. As protein: CASSPLTGKRGNQPQHF.

This chain uses TRBV5-6 with TRBJ2-3; 10 bases match TRBD1. J gave up 6 bases and V 1 base, and 5 bases lay outside the gene matches. CDR1 and CDR2 from the germline V gene are SGHDT and YYEEEE. The CDR3 is made up of 15 amino acids. The CDR3 bases are TGTGCCAGCAGCTTGAGGGACAGGGGATCCGATACGCAGTATTTT. This codes for CASSLRDRGSDTQYF.